Presented here are 5 T cell receptor beta chains from one specimen sequenced in a study of neurological immune-mediated disorders. TCRdb recomputed calls from the 5' RACE reads with MiXCR, one row per CDR3 protein. The table includes some 4,400 distinct CDR3 sequences, 20% to 30% detected once. Specimen: CD8+ T cells from blood. These receptors were taken from a woman in her sixties or seventies with HTLV-1-associated myelopathy (HAM/TSP).

This rearrangement joins TRBV7-8 to TRBJ2-1; TRBD2 agrees at 13 bases. The V gene's germline CDR1 is SGHVS and CDR2 FQNEAQ. The ends lost 5 bases at V and 2 bases at J; junction bases unmatched: 6. This CDR3 comprises 17 residues. CDR3 bases: TGTGCCAGCAGCGAAAGACTAGCGGGGGGCGCCTACAATGAGCAGTTCTTC. Its translation: CASSERLAGGAYNEQFF.

This clonotype was seen repeatedly, ten times or more. The chain has TRBV4-2 and TRBJ1-1; D not resolved. Trimming pared 0 bases from V and 3 bases from J, leaving 14 bases between. The length of the CDR3 is 16 residues. Germline loops: CDR1 LGHNA, CDR2 YNFKEQ. In nucleotides, the CDR3 is TGTGCCAGCAGCCAAGAAGGTGCGGTTAGCCACACTGAAGCTTTCTTT. Translating gives CASSQEGAVSHTEAFF.

The CDR3, as DNA: TGCAGCGTTGGTGACAGTCCTAACTATGGCTACACCTTC. It is translated as CSVGDSPNYGYTF. The rearrangement uses TRBV29-1 and TRBJ1-2, with a tentative D call TRBD1 (5 bases). Germline V gene lookup returns CDR1 SQVTM and CDR2 ANQGSEA. This CDR3 region has 13 residues. The V end was cut by 4 bases, the J end by 0 bases, with 9 bases between. Variable domain in full (rest from reference TRBV29-1 and TRBJ1-2): SAVISQKPSRDICQRGTSLTIQCQVDSQVTMMFWYRQQPGQSLTLIATANQGSEATYESGFVIDKFPISRPNLTFSTLTVSNMSPEDSSIYLCSVGDSPNYGYTFGSGTRLTVV.

This clonotype was found many times. The V gene is TRBV7-9, the J gene TRBJ2-1; 15 positions match TRBD2. The CDR3 is 17 amino acids. J lost 6 bases, V lost 5 bases, and 8 bases had no gene match. CDR1 and CDR2 (germline): SEHNR, FQNEAQ (reference sequence). The DNA for the CDR3 is TGTGCCAGCAGCCCCGGACTAGCGGGAGGGCCGGGCAATGAGCAGTTCTTC. Translation: CASSPGLAGGPGNEQFF.

This clonotype is termed medium-sized. The CDR3 reads CASSPSGSTEAFF. Here the CDR3 DNA reads TGTGCCAGCAGCCCGTCAGGGTCTACTGAAGCTTTCTTT. This chain connects TRBV7-9 to TRBJ1-1; D is possibly TRBD1 (5 bases). The V end lost 5 bases, the J end lost 5 bases, and 12 bases lay between the germline ends. CDR1 and CDR2 (germline): SEHNR, FQNEAQ (reference sequence). CDR3 length equals 13 residues. The full variable domain, in which reference TRBV7-9 and TRBJ1-1 provide the parts outside the CDR3, is DTGVSQNPRHKITKRGQNVTFRCDPISEHNRLYWYRQTLGQGPEFLTYFQNEAQLEKSRLLSDRFSAERPKGSFSTLEIQRTEQGDSAMYLCASSPSGSTEAFFGQGTRLTVV.